This T cell receptor beta chain is drawn from a study of T cell responses to AZD1222 COVID-19 vaccine. Assay used: immunoSEQ multiplex PCR; TCRdb lists only in-frame clones, some missing. The sample consists of hundreds of thousands of clones, about 93% of them appearing once. Germline V CDR1 and CDR2: LGHDT, YNNKEL (reference sequence). Trimming removed 6 bases at V and 1 base at J, with 8 bases between. CDR3 length equals 13 residues. This receptor was identified in an adult in good health. This rearrangement joins TRBV3-1 (or the pseudogene TRBV3-2) to TRBJ2-3, with D hard to call. This specimen consisted of peripheral blood, obtained on day 0 of MenACWY control vaccination. Here the CDR3 reads CASRLTGTDTQYF. CDR3 nucleotide sequence: TGTGCCAGCAGGCTAACAGGCACAGATACGCAGTATTTT.